The sequence of this TCR beta chain was determined in a study of T cells in Graves' hyperthyroidism and ophthalmopathy. RNA transcripts provided the source from which TCR beta CDR3 regions were amplified. The TCR CDR3 first-round RT-PCR relied on the HTBI primer set. TCRdb analysed the multiplex PCR reads with MiXCR anew, one entry per CDR3 protein. Of approximately 560,000 distinct CDR3 sequences in the sample, about 43% were seen once. In germline, CDR1 is MGHDK, CDR2 SYGVNS. V shed 8 bases and J shed 1 base, with 5 bases lying between them. This CDR3 has 12 residues. Diagnoses rested on clinical symptoms, serum thyroxine and TRAb, thyroid ultrasound and orbital computed tomography.

Specimen: peripheral blood or thyroid tissue (not recorded which). V and J are TRBV25-1 and TRBJ2-2; D gene uncertain. The clonotype comes from a woman aged 18-29 years with Graves' hyperthyroidism. CDR3 nucleotides: TGTGCCAGCGGTTTGAACACCGGGGAGCTGTTTTTT. Its translation is CASGLNTGELFF.